Sequencing of this TCR beta chain was carried out in a study of response to subunit inactivated influenza vaccine. In TCRdb, the RT-PCR reads were re-called with MiXCR into one record per CDR3 protein. The data hold 400,000 to 650,000 distinct CDR3 sequences, with approximately 7.2% observed a single time. CDR1 and CDR2 from the germline V gene are MNHNS and SASEGT. V lost 3 bases, J lost 5 bases, and 15 bases lay in between. The CDR3 runs 15 residues. The input for sequencing was PBMCs from blood, taken around 25 months after vaccination. This TCR came from a man aged 50-75 years who received an inactivated influenza vaccine. The chain carries TRBV6-1 and TRBJ2-3; possible D gene TRBD1, 6 bases. The CDR3 protein is CASSEGRGFGDTQYF. DNA of the CDR3: TGTGCCAGCAGTGAGGGCAGGGGATTTGGAGATACGCAGTATTTT.